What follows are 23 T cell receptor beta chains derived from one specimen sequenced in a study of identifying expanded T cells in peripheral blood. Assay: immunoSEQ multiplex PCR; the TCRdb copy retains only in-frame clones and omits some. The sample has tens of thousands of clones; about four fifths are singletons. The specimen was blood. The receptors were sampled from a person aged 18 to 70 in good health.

The CDR3 spells CASSLTATNEKLFF. CDR3 in DNA: TGCGCCAGCAGCTTGACAGCAACTAATGAAAAACTGTTTTTT. V usage is TRBV5-1 and J usage is TRBJ1-4; D is undetermined. CDR3 length equals 14 residues. The V and J ends lost 1 base and 0 bases respectively, with 4 bases between them. Germline V gives CDR1 SGHRS, CDR2 YFSETQ.

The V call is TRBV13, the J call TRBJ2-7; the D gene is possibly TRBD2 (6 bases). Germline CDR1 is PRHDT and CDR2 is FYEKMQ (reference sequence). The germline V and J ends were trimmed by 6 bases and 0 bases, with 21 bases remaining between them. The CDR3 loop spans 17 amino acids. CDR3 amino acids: CASSSERRGGTSYEQYF. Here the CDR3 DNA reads TGTGCCAGCAGTTCCGAGCGGAGGGGCGGGACCTCCTACGAGCAGTACTTC.

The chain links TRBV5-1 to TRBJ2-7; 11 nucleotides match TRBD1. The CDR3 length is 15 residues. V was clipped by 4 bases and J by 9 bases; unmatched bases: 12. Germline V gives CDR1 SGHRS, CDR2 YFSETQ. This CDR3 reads CASSPGTGGSERQYF. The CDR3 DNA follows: TGCGCCAGCAGCCCCGGGACAGGGGGGTCGGAGAGGCAGTACTTC.

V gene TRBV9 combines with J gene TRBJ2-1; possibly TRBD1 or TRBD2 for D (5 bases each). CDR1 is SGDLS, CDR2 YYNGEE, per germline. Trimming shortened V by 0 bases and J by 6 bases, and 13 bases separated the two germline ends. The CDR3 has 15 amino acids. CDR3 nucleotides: TGTGCCAGCAGCGTAGCCCCCCTGGGGGTCAATGAGCAGTTCTTC. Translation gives CASSVAPLGVNEQFF.

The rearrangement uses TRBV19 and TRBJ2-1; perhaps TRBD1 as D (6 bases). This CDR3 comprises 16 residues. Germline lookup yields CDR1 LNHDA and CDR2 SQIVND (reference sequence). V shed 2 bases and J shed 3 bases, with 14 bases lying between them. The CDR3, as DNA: TGTGCCAGTAGTATAAGCAGTGTAGGGGGCTACAATGAGCAGTTCTTC. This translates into CASSISSVGGYNEQFF.

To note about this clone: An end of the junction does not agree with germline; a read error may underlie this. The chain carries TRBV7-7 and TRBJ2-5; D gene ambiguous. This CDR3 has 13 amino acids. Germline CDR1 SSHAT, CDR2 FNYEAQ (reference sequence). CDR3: CASSMWVQETQYF. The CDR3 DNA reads TGTGCTAGCAGCATGTGGGTTCAAGAGACCCAGTACTTC.

The CDR3 sequence is CASSSVSYEQYF. In DNA form, the CDR3 reads TGTGCCAGCAGTTCCGTCTCCTACGAGCAGTACTTC. The chain recombines TRBV28 with TRBJ2-7; D not resolved. Germline values: CDR1 MDHEN, CDR2 SYDVKM. This CDR3 spans 12 amino acids. Trimming removed 4 bases at V and 0 bases at J, with 4 bases between.

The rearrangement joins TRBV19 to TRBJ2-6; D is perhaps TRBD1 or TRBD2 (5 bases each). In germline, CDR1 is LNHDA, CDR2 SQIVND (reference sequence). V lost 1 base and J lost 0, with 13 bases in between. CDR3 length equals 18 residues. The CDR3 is CASSIAGPTISGANVLTF. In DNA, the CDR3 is TGTGCCAGTAGTATAGCGGGGCCGACCATCTCTGGGGCCAACGTCCTGACTTTC. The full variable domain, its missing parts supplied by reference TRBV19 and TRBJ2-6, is DGGITQSPKYLFRKEGQNVTLSCEQNLNHDAMYWYRQDPGQGLRLIYYSQIVNDFQKGDIAEGYSVSREKKESFPLTVTSAQKNPTAFYLCASSIAGPTISGANVLTFGAGSRLTVL.

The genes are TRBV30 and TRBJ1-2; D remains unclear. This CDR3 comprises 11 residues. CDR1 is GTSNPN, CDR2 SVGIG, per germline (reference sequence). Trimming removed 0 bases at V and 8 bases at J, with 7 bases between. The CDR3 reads CAWSVGLGYTF. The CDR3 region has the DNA TGTGCCTGGAGTGTAGGCTTGGGCTACACCTTC.

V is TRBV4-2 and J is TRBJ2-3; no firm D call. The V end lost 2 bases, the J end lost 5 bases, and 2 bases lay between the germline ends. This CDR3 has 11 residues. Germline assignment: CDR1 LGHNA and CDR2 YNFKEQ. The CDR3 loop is CASSQRDTQYF. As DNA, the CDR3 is TGTGCCAGCAGCCAAAGAGATACGCAGTATTTT.

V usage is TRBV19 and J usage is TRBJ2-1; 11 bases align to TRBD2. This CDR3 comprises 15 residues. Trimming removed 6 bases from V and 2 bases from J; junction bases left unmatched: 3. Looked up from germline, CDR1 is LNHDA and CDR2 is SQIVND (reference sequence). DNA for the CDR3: TGTGCCAGTAGGGTAGCGGGAGGGACCTACAATGAGCAGTTCTTC. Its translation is CASRVAGGTYNEQFF. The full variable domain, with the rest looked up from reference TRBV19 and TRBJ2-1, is DGGITQSPKYLFRKEGQNVTLSCEQNLNHDAMYWYRQDPGQGLRLIYYSQIVNDFQKGDIAEGYSVSREKKESFPLTVTSAQKNPTAFYLCASRVAGGTYNEQFFGPGTRLTVL.

The DNA of the CDR3 is TGTGCCAGCAGTTTAGGGCACTTTTCCTACGAGCAGTACTTC. Translating gives CASSLGHFSYEQYF. The chain is built from TRBV28 and TRBJ2-7; D ambiguous. Trimming stripped 2 bases from V and 1 base from J, with 9 bases between. This CDR3 is 14 amino acids long. The germline CDR1 and CDR2 sequences are MDHEN and SYDVKM. Supplemented by reference TRBV28 and TRBJ2-7, the full variable domain reads DVKVTQSSRYLVKRTGEKVFLECVQDMDHENMFWYRQDPGLGLRLIYFSYDVKMKEKGDIPEGYSVSREKKERFSLILESASTNQTSMYLCASSLGHFSYEQYFGPGTRLTVT.

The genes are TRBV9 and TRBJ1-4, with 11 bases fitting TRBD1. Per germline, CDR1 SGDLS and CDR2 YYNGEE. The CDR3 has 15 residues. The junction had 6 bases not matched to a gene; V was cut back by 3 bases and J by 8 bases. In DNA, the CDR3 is TGTGCCAGCAGCGCGGGGACAGGGGGGGAAGAAAAACTGTTTTTT. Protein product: CASSAGTGGEEKLFF.

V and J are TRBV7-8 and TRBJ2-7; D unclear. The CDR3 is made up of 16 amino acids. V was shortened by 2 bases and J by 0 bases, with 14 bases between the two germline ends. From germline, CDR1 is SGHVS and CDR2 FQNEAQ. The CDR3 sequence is CASSLYGYTSSYEQYF. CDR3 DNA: TGTGCCAGCAGCTTATATGGGTATACGAGCTCCTACGAGCAGTACTTC.

The CDR3 DNA is TGTGCCAGCAGCTCCCAGGCGGAAAAACTGTTTTTT. It is translated as CASSSQAEKLFF. The chain carries TRBV11-2 and TRBJ1-4; D gene ambiguous. This CDR3 region has 12 residues. V was trimmed by 4 bases and J by 8 bases, leaving 8 bases between them. Germline lookup yields CDR1 SGHAT and CDR2 FQNNGV.

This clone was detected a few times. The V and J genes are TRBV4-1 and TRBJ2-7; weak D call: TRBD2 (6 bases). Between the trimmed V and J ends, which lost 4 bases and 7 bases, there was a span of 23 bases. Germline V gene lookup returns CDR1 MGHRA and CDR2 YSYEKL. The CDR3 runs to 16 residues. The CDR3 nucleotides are TGCGCCAGCAGCCCCCAGGCTCACGGGAGTACGGGGGAGCAGTACTTC. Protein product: CASSPQAHGSTGEQYF.

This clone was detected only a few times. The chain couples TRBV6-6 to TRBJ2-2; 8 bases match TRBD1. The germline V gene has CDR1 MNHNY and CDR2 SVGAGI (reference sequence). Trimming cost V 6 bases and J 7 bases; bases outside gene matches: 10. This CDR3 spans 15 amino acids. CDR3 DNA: TGTGCCAGCAGCCCCACACAGGGGGTGAACGGGGAGCTGTTTTTT. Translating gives CASSPTQGVNGELFF.

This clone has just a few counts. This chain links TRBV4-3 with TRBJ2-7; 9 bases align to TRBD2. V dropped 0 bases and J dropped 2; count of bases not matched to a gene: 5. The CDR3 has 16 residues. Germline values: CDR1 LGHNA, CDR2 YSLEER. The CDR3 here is CASSQDLGTSPYEQYF. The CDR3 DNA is TGCGCCAGCAGCCAAGATTTAGGGACTAGCCCCTACGAGCAGTACTTC.

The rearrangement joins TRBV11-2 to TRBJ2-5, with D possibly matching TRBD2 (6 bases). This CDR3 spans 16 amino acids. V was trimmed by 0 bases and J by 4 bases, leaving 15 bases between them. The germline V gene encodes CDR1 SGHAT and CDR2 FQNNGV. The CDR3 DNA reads TGTGCCAGCAGCTTAGAATATGGGAGGCTGGGAGAGACCCAGTACTTC. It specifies CASSLEYGRLGETQYF.

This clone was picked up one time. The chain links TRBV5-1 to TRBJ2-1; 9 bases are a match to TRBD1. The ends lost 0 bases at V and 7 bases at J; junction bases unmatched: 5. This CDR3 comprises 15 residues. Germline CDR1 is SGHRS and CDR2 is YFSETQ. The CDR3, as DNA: TGCGCCAGCAGCTTGGGGACAGGGGCAATAAATGAGCAGTTCTTC. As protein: CASSLGTGAINEQFF.

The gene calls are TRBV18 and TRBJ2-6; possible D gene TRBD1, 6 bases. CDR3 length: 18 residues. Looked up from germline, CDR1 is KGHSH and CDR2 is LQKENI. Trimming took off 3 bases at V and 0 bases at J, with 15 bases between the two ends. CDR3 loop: CASSPAGQITSGANVLTF. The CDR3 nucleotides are TGTGCCAGCTCACCCGCCGGACAGATAACCTCTGGGGCCAACGTCCTGACTTTC.

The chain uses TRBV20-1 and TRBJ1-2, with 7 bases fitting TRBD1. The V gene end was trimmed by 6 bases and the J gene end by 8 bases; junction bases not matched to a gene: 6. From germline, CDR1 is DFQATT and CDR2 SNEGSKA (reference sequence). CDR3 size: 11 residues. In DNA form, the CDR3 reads TGCAGTGCAACGACAGGGTACGGCTACACCTTC. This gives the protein CSATTGYGYTF.

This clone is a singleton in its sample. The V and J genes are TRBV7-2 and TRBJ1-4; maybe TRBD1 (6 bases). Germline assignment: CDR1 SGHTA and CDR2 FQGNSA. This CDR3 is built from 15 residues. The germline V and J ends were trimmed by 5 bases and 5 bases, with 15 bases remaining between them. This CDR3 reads CASSLQTGTNEKLFF. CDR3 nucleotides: TGTGCCAGCAGCCTACAGACAGGAACAAATGAAAAACTGTTTTTT.